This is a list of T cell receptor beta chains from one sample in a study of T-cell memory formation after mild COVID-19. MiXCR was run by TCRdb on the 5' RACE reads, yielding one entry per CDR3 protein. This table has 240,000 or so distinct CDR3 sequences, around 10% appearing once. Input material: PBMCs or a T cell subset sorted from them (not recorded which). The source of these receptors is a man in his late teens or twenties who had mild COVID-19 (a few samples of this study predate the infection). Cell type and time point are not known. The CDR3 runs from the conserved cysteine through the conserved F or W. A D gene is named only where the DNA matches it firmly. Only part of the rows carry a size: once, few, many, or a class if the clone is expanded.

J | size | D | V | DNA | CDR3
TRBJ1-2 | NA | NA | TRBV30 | TGTGCCTGGAGTAGACCTACAGCTAACTATGGCTACACCTTC | CAWSRPTANYGYTF
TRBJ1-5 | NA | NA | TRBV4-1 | TGCGCCAGCAGACAAGATAGGAATCAGCCCCAGCATTTT | CASRQDRNQPQHF
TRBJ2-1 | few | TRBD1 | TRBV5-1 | TGCGCCAGCAGCTCCGGGACAGAGTACAATGAGCAGTTCTTC | CASSSGTEYNEQFF
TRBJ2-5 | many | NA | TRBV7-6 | TGTGCCAGCAGCGCCGTGAGGGGACACCAAGAGACCCAGTACTTC | CASSAVRGHQETQYF
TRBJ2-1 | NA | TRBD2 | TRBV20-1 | TGCAGTGCTAGAGTTGCGGGGGGTTACAATGAGCAGTTCTTC | CSARVAGGYNEQFF
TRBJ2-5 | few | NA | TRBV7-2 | TGTGCCACCAAGCTTAGCCCGGGGGCCCGGGAGACCCAGTACTTC | CATKLSPGARETQYF
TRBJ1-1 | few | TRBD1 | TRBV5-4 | TGTGCCAGCAGCTCCATAAACAGTTACAGGGGGCCGGTCTACACTGAAGCTTTCTTT | CASSSINSYRGPVYTEAFF
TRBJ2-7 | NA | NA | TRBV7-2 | TGTGCCAGCCGCCCCGTCGGGACCTACGAGCAGTACTTC | CASRPVGTYEQYF
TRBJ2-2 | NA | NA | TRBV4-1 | TGCGCCAGCAGCCAAGTAGCGGCGAACACCGGGGAGCTGTTTTTT | CASSQVAANTGELFF
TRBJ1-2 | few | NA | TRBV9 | TGTGCCAGCAGCGTCGGCGGGGGAGGCTACACCTTC | CASSVGGGGYTF
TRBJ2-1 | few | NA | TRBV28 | TGTGCCAGCTCCGAAACTAGCAGTGAGCAGTTCTTC | CASSETSSEQFF
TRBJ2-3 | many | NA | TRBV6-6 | TGTGCCAGCAGCAAGCTAGCGTTGACAGATACGCAGTATTTT | CASSKLALTDTQYF
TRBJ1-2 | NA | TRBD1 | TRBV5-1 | TGCGCCAGCAGGCCTCAGGGGGAGAGCTATGGCTACACCTTC | CASRPQGESYGYTF
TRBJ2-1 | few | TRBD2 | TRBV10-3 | TGTGCCATCAGCCCGACTAGCGGGGGGGCCGGTGAGCAGTTCTTC | CAISPTSGGAGEQFF
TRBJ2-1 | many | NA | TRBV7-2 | TGTGCCAGCAGCCCCTCAGGTTGGGTTGAAGATGAGCAGTTCTTC | CASSPSGWVEDEQFF
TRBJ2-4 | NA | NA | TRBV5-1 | TGCGCCAGCAGCTTGGGCTCGGGCGGGGATGGGAACATTCAGTACTTC | CASSLGSGGDGNIQYF
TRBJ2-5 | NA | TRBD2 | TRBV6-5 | TGTGCCAGCAGGCCACTAGCGGGGCTCGACCAAGAGACCCAGTACTTC | CASRPLAGLDQETQYF
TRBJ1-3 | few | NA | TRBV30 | TGTGCCTGGACGGCGGCGTATGGTGGAAACACCATATATTTT | CAWTAAYGGNTIYF
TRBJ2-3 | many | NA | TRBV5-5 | TGTGCCAGCAGCTTACTTGAGGCAGGCACAGATACGCAGTATTTT | CASSLLEAGTDTQYF
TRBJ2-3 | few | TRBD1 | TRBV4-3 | TGCGCCAGCAGCTTAGAGGGGGCGACAGATACGCAGTATTTT | CASSLEGATDTQYF
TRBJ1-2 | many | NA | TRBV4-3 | TGCGCCAGCAGCCAAGATATCTCTGAGGGAGGCTACACCTTC | CASSQDISEGGYTF
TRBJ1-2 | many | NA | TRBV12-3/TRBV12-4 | TGTGCCAGCACCATAGGGGTCGGCTACACCTTC | CASTIGVGYTF
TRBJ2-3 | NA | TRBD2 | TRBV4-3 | TGCGCCAGCAGCGAATATCTCGGGACTAGAGGGGACGGAGATACGCAGTATTTT | CASSEYLGTRGDGDTQYF
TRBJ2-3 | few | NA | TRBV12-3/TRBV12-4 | TGTGCCAGCAGCCCTGAGGGCTGGCAGAGCACAGATACGCAGTATTTT | CASSPEGWQSTDTQYF
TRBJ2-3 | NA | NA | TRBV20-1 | TGCAGTGCTCTCGGTTCTAGCACAGATACGCAGTATTTT | CSALGSSTDTQYF
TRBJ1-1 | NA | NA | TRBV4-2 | TGTGCCAGCAGCCAAGATGCCCAGGCGTTACTCATGAACACTGAAGCTTTCTTT | CASSQDAQALLMNTEAFF